This T cell receptor beta chain was found in a study of T cells in Graves' hyperthyroidism and ophthalmopathy. The CDR3 length is 15 residues. Germline V gene lookup returns CDR1 SSHAT and CDR2 FNYEAQ (reference sequence). V was cut by 5 bases and J by 5 bases, with 18 bases left in between. Study-wide findings and caveats: Blood held most thyroid clonotypes expanded above 0.001 frequency. In the analysis, a 13 V-J model separated ophthalmopathy from stable hyperthyroidism.

The CDR3 regions of TCR beta were amplified from RNA transcripts. First-round RT-PCR of the TCR CDR3 relied on the HTBI primer set. Via MiXCR, TCRdb re-called the multiplex PCR reads, giving one row per CDR3 protein. The sample has just over 550,000 distinct CDR3 sequences, about 43% seen once. Stable hyperthyroidism: no ophthalmopathy progression over 18 months of follow-up. For this clonotype: What it binds is not known.

This chain uses TRBV7-7 with TRBJ1-2; maybe TRBD1 (6 bases). This sequence was found in a woman between 18 and 29 years old with Graves' hyperthyroidism. Source material: peripheral blood or thyroid tissue (not recorded which). Here the CDR3 reads CASSQGSGTRYGYTF. Here the CDR3 DNA reads TGTGCCAGCAGCCAGGGGTCCGGGACAAGATATGGCTACACCTTC.